This T cell receptor (beta chain) is from a study of blood T cell repertoires in COVID-19. For the study at large: Italy, Spain and the United States were the sources of the convalescent and acute COVID-19 samples.

V dropped 2 bases and J dropped 4; count of bases not matched to a gene: 4. The CDR3 loop spans 15 amino acids. Germline V CDR1 and CDR2: MNHEY, SVGAGI. The protocol was immunoSEQ multiplex PCR, while the TCRdb copy is restricted to in-frame clones and leaves out a portion. Found here are 150,000 to 200,000 clones, approximately 80% of them singletons; the top ten hold approximately 6%. Cohorts were determined from participant-reported clinical history. Sequencing input: PBMCs or T cells enriched from blood (not recorded which). This clonotype was obtained from a man aged 40-50 years who had recovered from COVID-19. V usage is TRBV6-5 and J usage is TRBJ1-4, with TRBD1 matching 7 bases. CDR3 residues: CASSYQGQFNEKLFF. CDR3 nucleotides: TGTGCCAGCAGTTACCAGGGACAGTTTAATGAAAAACTGTTTTTT.